These T cell receptor beta chains were read from a single sample in a study of blood T cell repertoires in COVID-19. Using immunoSEQ multiplex PCR, the repertoire was profiled, and TCRdb retains in-frame clones only, with some absent. The repertoire holds 70,000 or so clones, with about 92% as singletons. Material for sequencing was peripheral blood. The receptor source for this set is a man between 50 and 59 years old with acute or convalescent COVID-19. The CDR3 runs from the conserved cysteine through the conserved F or W. Fields, in order: D gene, clone size, V gene, J gene, CDR3 protein, CDR3 DNA. The D gene is left open where the match is weak. The size field is filled for only some rows; it gives once, few, many or a size class.

D gene: -; clone size: once; V gene: TRBV18; J gene: TRBJ1-3; CDR3 protein: CASSPVEGNTIYF; CDR3 DNA: TGTGCCAGCTCACCGGTAGAAGGAAACACCATATATTTT
D gene: -; clone size: -; V gene: TRBV30; J gene: TRBJ1-6; CDR3 protein: CAWSVAGMDNSPLHF; CDR3 DNA: TGTGCCTGGAGTGTAGCCGGGATGGATAATTCACCCCTCCACTTT
D gene: -; clone size: -; V gene: TRBV3-1/TRBV3-2; J gene: TRBJ1-1; CDR3 protein: CASSHTVNTEAFF; CDR3 DNA: TGTGCCAGCAGCCATACGGTAAACACTGAAGCTTTCTTT
D gene: TRBD1; clone size: -; V gene: TRBV28; J gene: TRBJ2-7; CDR3 protein: CASMAGGEQYF; CDR3 DNA: TGTGCCAGCATGGCAGGGGGCGAGCAGTACTTC
D gene: -; clone size: -; V gene: TRBV4-2; J gene: TRBJ2-6; CDR3 protein: CTSSPQVSGANVLTF; CDR3 DNA: TGTACCAGCAGCCCCCAGGTCTCTGGGGCCAACGTCCTGACTTTC
D gene: TRBD2; clone size: -; V gene: TRBV3-1/TRBV3-2; J gene: TRBJ2-1; CDR3 protein: CASRLAGDDNEQFF; CDR3 DNA: TGTGCCAGCAGGCTAGCGGGTGACGACAATGAGCAGTTCTTC
D gene: -; clone size: -; V gene: TRBV19; J gene: TRBJ2-2; CDR3 protein: CASSTLGGPGELFF; CDR3 DNA: TGTGCCAGTAGCACCCTCGGAGGGCCCGGGGAGCTGTTTTTT
D gene: -; clone size: once; V gene: TRBV6-2/TRBV6-3; J gene: TRBJ1-5; CDR3 protein: CASSYSRGAYSNQPQHF; CDR3 DNA: TGTGCCAGCAGTTACTCACGGGGGGCATATAGCAATCAGCCCCAGCATTTT
D gene: -; clone size: -; V gene: TRBV28; J gene: TRBJ2-5; CDR3 protein: CASSPARLPETQYF; CDR3 DNA: TGTGCCAGCAGCCCAGCGAGACTGCCGGAGACCCAGTACTTC
D gene: -; clone size: -; V gene: TRBV29-1; J gene: TRBJ1-1; CDR3 protein: CSVDLGAEAFF; CDR3 DNA: TGCAGCGTTGATTTGGGCGCTGAAGCTTTCTTT
D gene: -; clone size: -; V gene: TRBV12-3/TRBV12-4; J gene: TRBJ2-5; CDR3 protein: CASSLGGPGAQYF; CDR3 DNA: TGTGCCAGCAGTTTAGGGGGTCCCGGGGCCCAGTACTTC
D gene: TRBD1; clone size: -; V gene: TRBV6-2/TRBV6-3; J gene: TRBJ1-1; CDR3 protein: CASSRTGVYPNTEAFF; CDR3 DNA: TGTGCCAGCAGTAGGACAGGGGTATACCCCAACACTGAAGCTTTCTTT
D gene: TRBD2; clone size: once; V gene: TRBV19; J gene: TRBJ2-1; CDR3 protein: CASSIAGLAGGNEQFF; CDR3 DNA: TGTGCCAGTAGTATCGCCGGACTAGCGGGAGGCAATGAGCAGTTCTTC
D gene: TRBD2; clone size: -; V gene: TRBV6-5; J gene: TRBJ2-7; CDR3 protein: CASSYFGTSAYEQYF; CDR3 DNA: TGTGCCAGCAGTTACTTCGGGACTAGCGCCTACGAGCAGTACTTC
D gene: -; clone size: -; V gene: TRBV25-1; J gene: TRBJ1-1; CDR3 protein: CASSDDRSRNTEAFF; CDR3 DNA: TGTGCCAGCAGCGACGACAGGTCACGGAACACTGAAGCTTTCTTT
D gene: -; clone size: -; V gene: TRBV29-1; J gene: TRBJ1-4; CDR3 protein: CSVVWMEKLFF; CDR3 DNA: TGCAGCGTTGTTTGGATGGAGAAACTGTTTTTT
D gene: TRBD1; clone size: few; V gene: TRBV15; J gene: TRBJ1-5; CDR3 protein: CATSRDGLGQGNQPQHF; CDR3 DNA: TGTGCCACCAGCAGAGATGGGTTGGGACAGGGGAACCAGCCCCAGCATTTT
D gene: -; clone size: -; V gene: TRBV3-1/TRBV3-2; J gene: TRBJ2-3; CDR3 protein: CASSQDTVTKYTQYF; CDR3 DNA: TGTGCCAGCAGCCAAGATACGGTTACGAAGTATACGCAGTATTTT
D gene: TRBD1; clone size: -; V gene: TRBV18; J gene: TRBJ2-5; CDR3 protein: CASSPQKGQGPQTQYF; CDR3 DNA: TGTGCCAGCTCCCCCCAAAAAGGACAGGGGCCCCAGACCCAGTACTTC
D gene: -; clone size: -; V gene: TRBV2; J gene: TRBJ2-5; CDR3 protein: CASKADGEKTQYF; CDR3 DNA: TGTGCCAGCAAAGCGGACGGGGAAAAGACCCAGTACTTC
D gene: TRBD2; clone size: -; V gene: TRBV29-1; J gene: TRBJ2-1; CDR3 protein: CSVEFRLAGGLKQFF; CDR3 DNA: TGCAGCGTTGAATTCAGACTAGCGGGGGGGCTTAAGCAGTTCTTC
D gene: -; clone size: -; V gene: TRBV6-6; J gene: TRBJ2-2; CDR3 protein: CASNLDVRGPGELFF; CDR3 DNA: TGTGCCAGCAACCTGGACGTTCGGGGTCCCGGGGAGCTGTTTTTT
D gene: -; clone size: few; V gene: TRBV28; J gene: TRBJ1-2; CDR3 protein: CASSLGQASNYGYTF; CDR3 DNA: TGTGCCAGCAGTTTGGGACAAGCCTCTAACTATGGCTACACCTTC
D gene: TRBD1; clone size: -; V gene: TRBV28; J gene: TRBJ1-5; CDR3 protein: CASRGTGYQPQHF; CDR3 DNA: TGTGCCAGCAGAGGGACAGGATATCAGCCCCAGCATTTT
D gene: TRBD1; clone size: -; V gene: TRBV11-1; J gene: TRBJ1-2; CDR3 protein: CASRPTGQEINGYTF; CDR3 DNA: TGTGCCAGCAGACCGACGGGACAGGAGATTAATGGCTACACCTTC
D gene: TRBD1; clone size: -; V gene: TRBV11-2; J gene: TRBJ1-3; CDR3 protein: CASSQQGAAGNTIYF; CDR3 DNA: TGTGCCAGCAGCCAACAGGGGGCAGCTGGAAACACCATATATTTT
D gene: -; clone size: -; V gene: TRBV7-2; J gene: TRBJ1-1; CDR3 protein: CASSSQGHTEAFF; CDR3 DNA: TGTGCCAGCAGCTCACAGGGCCACACTGAAGCTTTCTTT
D gene: -; clone size: -; V gene: TRBV28; J gene: TRBJ1-5; CDR3 protein: CASTSPRGYQPQHF; CDR3 DNA: TGTGCCAGCACCTCTCCTCGGGGATATCAGCCCCAGCATTTT
D gene: TRBD2; clone size: -; V gene: TRBV9; J gene: TRBJ2-2; CDR3 protein: CASSTPLAGGGTGELFF; CDR3 DNA: TGTGCCAGCAGCACGCCGCTAGCGGGAGGGGGCACCGGGGAGCTGTTTTTT
D gene: -; clone size: -; V gene: TRBV7-2; J gene: TRBJ1-2; CDR3 protein: CASSSEWGDNYGYTF; CDR3 DNA: TGTGCCAGCAGCTCAGAGTGGGGGGACAACTATGGCTACACCTTC
D gene: TRBD1; clone size: -; V gene: TRBV29-1; J gene: TRBJ2-7; CDR3 protein: CSVMETGSGEQYF; CDR3 DNA: TGCAGCGTTATGGAGACAGGGTCGGGTGAGCAGTACTTC
D gene: TRBD1; clone size: -; V gene: TRBV10-3; J gene: TRBJ1-2; CDR3 protein: CAITPMDRDNGYTF; CDR3 DNA: TGTGCCATCACTCCGATGGACAGGGATAATGGCTACACCTTC
D gene: TRBD2; clone size: -; V gene: TRBV7-2; J gene: TRBJ2-1; CDR3 protein: CASSLVGGSNVNEQFF; CDR3 DNA: TGTGCCAGCAGCTTAGTGGGAGGGAGTAACGTCAATGAGCAGTTCTTC
D gene: -; clone size: -; V gene: TRBV28; J gene: TRBJ2-1; CDR3 protein: CASSLWKGGRNEQFF; CDR3 DNA: TGTGCCAGCAGTTTATGGAAAGGGGGTCGTAATGAGCAGTTCTTC
D gene: -; clone size: -; V gene: TRBV18; J gene: TRBJ2-2; CDR3 protein: CASSPPNRVGIGELFF; CDR3 DNA: TGTGCCAGCTCACCACCGAACAGGGTTGGAATCGGGGAGCTGTTTTTT
D gene: TRBD2; clone size: -; V gene: TRBV27; J gene: TRBJ2-5; CDR3 protein: CASSFGSSGIGETQYF; CDR3 DNA: TGTGCCAGCAGTTTTGGCTCTAGCGGGATTGGAGAGACCCAGTACTTC
D gene: -; clone size: -; V gene: TRBV7-9; J gene: TRBJ1-4; CDR3 protein: CASSLRMGGRKEKLFF; CDR3 DNA: TGTGCCAGCAGCTTGAGGATGGGGGGGCGAAAAGAAAAACTGTTTTTT
D gene: TRBD1; clone size: -; V gene: TRBV25-1; J gene: TRBJ2-7; CDR3 protein: CASGDRGSSYEQYF; CDR3 DNA: TGTGCCAGCGGGGACAGGGGTAGTTCCTACGAGCAGTACTTC
D gene: TRBD1; clone size: -; V gene: TRBV6-5; J gene: TRBJ2-2; CDR3 protein: CASSFTGGTGELFF; CDR3 DNA: TGTGCCAGCAGTTTTACAGGGGGTACCGGGGAGCTGTTTTTT
D gene: -; clone size: -; V gene: TRBV27; J gene: TRBJ2-1; CDR3 protein: CASTITQAGLGGNEQFF; CDR3 DNA: TGTGCCAGCACCATTACCCAAGCCGGACTAGGGGGTAATGAGCAGTTCTTC
D gene: TRBD1; clone size: -; V gene: TRBV27; J gene: TRBJ2-3; CDR3 protein: CASSLRRQGATDTQYF; CDR3 DNA: TGTGCCAGCAGTTTGAGACGGCAGGGGGCTACAGATACGCAGTATTTT
D gene: TRBD2; clone size: -; V gene: TRBV10-1; J gene: TRBJ2-7; CDR3 protein: CASRLAGGLLYEQYF; CDR3 DNA: TGCGCCAGCAGACTCGCGGGAGGTCTCCTCTACGAGCAGTACTTC
D gene: -; clone size: -; V gene: TRBV9; J gene: TRBJ2-3; CDR3 protein: CASSRSGQGRDTQYF; CDR3 DNA: TGTGCCAGCTCCCGAAGCGGGCAGGGCCGGGATACGCAGTATTTT
D gene: -; clone size: -; V gene: TRBV5-1; J gene: TRBJ2-1; CDR3 protein: CASSLVGSSYNEQFF; CDR3 DNA: TGCGCCAGCAGCTTGGTAGGGAGCTCCTACAATGAGCAGTTCTTC
D gene: TRBD2; clone size: -; V gene: TRBV28; J gene: TRBJ2-3; CDR3 protein: CASSWTSAGDTQYF; CDR3 DNA: TGTGCCAGCAGTTGGACTAGCGCTGGAGATACGCAGTATTTT
D gene: -; clone size: -; V gene: TRBV18; J gene: TRBJ2-5; CDR3 protein: CASSPPGLQETQYF; CDR3 DNA: TGTGCCAGCTCACCACCGGGCCTACAAGAGACCCAGTACTTC
D gene: TRBD1; clone size: -; V gene: TRBV7-9; J gene: TRBJ1-5; CDR3 protein: CASSSAGGRNQPQHF; CDR3 DNA: TGTGCCAGCAGCTCGGCAGGGGGCCGCAATCAGCCCCAGCATTTT
D gene: TRBD1; clone size: -; V gene: TRBV5-1; J gene: TRBJ2-1; CDR3 protein: CASSLQGASEQFF; CDR3 DNA: TGCGCCAGCAGCTTGCAGGGGGCAAGCGAGCAGTTCTTC
D gene: -; clone size: -; V gene: TRBV28; J gene: TRBJ1-2; CDR3 protein: CASSRTSTVYGYTF; CDR3 DNA: TGTGCCAGCAGCCGGACTTCCACGGTGTATGGCTACACCTTC
D gene: -; clone size: few; V gene: TRBV7-3; J gene: TRBJ2-7; CDR3 protein: CASSPDGEYEQYF; CDR3 DNA: TGTGCCAGCAGCCCGGACGGGGAGTACGAGCAGTACTTC
D gene: TRBD2; clone size: -; V gene: TRBV9; J gene: TRBJ2-1; CDR3 protein: CASSVGTSGGHYNEQFF; CDR3 DNA: TGTGCCAGCAGCGTAGGGACTAGCGGGGGCCATTACAATGAGCAGTTCTTC
D gene: TRBD1; clone size: -; V gene: TRBV2; J gene: TRBJ1-5; CDR3 protein: CASSEQGDQPQHF; CDR3 DNA: TGTGCCAGCAGTGAACAGGGGGACCAGCCCCAGCATTTT
D gene: TRBD1; clone size: -; V gene: TRBV19; J gene: TRBJ2-2; CDR3 protein: CASSPGQANTGELFF; CDR3 DNA: TGTGCCAGTAGTCCGGGACAGGCGAACACCGGGGAGCTGTTTTTT
D gene: TRBD1; clone size: -; V gene: TRBV6-5; J gene: TRBJ2-5; CDR3 protein: CASSRDRQETQYF; CDR3 DNA: TGTGCCAGCAGTCGGGACAGACAAGAGACCCAGTACTTC